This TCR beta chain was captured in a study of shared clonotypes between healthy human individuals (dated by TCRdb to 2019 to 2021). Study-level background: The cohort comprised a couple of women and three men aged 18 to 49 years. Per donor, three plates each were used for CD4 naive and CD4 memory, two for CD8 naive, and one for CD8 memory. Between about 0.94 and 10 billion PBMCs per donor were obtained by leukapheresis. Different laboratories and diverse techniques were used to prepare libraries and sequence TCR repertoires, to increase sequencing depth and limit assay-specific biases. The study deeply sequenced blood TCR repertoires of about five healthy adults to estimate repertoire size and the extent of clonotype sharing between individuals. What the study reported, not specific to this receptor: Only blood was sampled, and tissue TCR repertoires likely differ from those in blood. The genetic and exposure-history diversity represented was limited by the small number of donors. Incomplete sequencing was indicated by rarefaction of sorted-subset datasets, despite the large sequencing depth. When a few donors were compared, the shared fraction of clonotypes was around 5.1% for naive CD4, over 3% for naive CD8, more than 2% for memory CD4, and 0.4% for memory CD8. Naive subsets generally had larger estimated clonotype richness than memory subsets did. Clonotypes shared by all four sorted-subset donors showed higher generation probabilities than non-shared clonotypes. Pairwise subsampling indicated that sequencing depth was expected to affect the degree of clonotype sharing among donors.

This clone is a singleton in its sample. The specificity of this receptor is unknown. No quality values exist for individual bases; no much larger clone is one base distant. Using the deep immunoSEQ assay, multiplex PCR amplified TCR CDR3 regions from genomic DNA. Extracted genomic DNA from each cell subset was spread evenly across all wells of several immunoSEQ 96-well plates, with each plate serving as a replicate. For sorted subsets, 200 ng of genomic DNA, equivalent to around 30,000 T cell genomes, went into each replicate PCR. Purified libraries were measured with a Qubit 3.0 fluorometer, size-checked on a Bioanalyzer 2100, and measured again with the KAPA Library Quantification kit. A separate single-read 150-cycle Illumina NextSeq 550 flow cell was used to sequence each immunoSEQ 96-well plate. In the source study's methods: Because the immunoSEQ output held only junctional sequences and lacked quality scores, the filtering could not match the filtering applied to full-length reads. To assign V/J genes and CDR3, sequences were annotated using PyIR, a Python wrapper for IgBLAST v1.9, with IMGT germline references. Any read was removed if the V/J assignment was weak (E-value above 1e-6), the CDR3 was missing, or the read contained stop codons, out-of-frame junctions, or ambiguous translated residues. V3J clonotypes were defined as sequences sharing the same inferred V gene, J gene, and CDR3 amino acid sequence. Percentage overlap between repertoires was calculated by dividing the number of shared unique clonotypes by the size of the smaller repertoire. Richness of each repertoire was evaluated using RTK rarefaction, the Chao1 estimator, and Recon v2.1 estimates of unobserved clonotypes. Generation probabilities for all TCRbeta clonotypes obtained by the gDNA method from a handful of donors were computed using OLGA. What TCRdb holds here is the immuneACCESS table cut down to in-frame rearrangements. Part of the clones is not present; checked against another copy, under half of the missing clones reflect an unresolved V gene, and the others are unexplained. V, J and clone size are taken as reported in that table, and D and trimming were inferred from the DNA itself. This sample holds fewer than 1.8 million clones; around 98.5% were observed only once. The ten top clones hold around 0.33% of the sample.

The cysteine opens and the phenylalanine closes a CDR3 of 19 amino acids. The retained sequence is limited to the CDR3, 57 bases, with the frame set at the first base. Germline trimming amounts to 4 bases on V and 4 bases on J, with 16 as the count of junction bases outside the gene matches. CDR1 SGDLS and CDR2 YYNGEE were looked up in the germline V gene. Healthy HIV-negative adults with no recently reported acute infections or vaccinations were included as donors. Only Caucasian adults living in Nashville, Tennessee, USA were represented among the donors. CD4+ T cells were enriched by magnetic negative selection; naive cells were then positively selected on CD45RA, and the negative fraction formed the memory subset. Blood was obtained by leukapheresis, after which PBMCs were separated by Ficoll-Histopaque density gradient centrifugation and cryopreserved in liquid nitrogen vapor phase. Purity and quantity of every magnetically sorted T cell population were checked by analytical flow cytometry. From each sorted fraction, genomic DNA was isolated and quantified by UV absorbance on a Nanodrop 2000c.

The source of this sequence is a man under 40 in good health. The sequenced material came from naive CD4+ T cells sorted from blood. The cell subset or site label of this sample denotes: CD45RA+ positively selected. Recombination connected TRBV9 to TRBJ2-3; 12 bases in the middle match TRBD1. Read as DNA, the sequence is TGTGCCAGCAGCCTTCAGGCGGGGGGGACAGGGGGCTTTGCAGATACGCAGTATTTT. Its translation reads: CASSLQAGGTGGFADTQYF. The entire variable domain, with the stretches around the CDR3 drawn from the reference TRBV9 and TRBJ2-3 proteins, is DSGVTQTPKHLITATGQRVTLRCSPRSGDLSVYWYQQSLDQGLQFLIQYYNGEERAKGNILERFSAQQFPDLHSELNLSSLELGDSALYFCASSLQAGGTGGFADTQYFGPGTRLTVL.